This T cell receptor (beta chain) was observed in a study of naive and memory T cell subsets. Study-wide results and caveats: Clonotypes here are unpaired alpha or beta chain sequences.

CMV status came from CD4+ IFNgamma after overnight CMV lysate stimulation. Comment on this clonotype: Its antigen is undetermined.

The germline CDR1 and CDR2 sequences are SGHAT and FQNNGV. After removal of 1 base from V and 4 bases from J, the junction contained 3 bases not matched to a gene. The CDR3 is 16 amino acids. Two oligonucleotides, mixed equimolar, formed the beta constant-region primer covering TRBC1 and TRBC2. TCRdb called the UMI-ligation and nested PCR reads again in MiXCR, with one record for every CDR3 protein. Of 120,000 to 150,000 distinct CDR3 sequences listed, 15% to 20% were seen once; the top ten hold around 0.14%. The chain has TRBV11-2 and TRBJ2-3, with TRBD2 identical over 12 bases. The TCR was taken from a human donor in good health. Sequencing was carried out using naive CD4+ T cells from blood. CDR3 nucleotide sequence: TGTGCCAGCAGCTTAGCGACTAGCGGGAGTTCAGATACGCAGTATTTT. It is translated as CASSLATSGSSDTQYF.